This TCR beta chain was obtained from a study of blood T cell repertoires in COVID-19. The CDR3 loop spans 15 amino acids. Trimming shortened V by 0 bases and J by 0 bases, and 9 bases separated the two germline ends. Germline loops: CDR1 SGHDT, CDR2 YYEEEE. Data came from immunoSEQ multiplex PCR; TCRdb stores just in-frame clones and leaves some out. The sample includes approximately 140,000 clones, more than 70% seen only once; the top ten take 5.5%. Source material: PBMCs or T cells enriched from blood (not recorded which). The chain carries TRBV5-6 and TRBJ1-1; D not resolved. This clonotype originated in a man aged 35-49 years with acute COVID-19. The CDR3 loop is CASSLDPRLNTEAFF. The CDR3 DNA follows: TGTGCCAGCAGCTTGGACCCGAGATTGAACACTGAAGCTTTCTTT.